This T cell receptor (beta chain) is drawn from a study of technical replicates of blood from four donors. Clones were read by immunoSEQ multiplex PCR, and TCRdb kept only the in-frame ones, dropping some. The repertoire has approximately 90,000 clones, nearly 97% of them found once; the top ten carry over 0.25%. The receptor comes from a human donor in good health. Sequencing used T cells isolated from PBMCs.

The CDR3 region has the DNA TGCGCCAGCAGCCGCCTCCCAGGGAACGTCCACGAGCAGTACTTC. It yields the protein CASSRLPGNVHEQYF. The chain combines TRBV5-1 with TRBJ2-7, with D tentatively TRBD1 (5 bases). V lost 4 bases, J lost 5 bases, and 19 bases lay in between. This CDR3 is built from 15 residues. Per germline, CDR1 SGHRS and CDR2 YFSETQ.